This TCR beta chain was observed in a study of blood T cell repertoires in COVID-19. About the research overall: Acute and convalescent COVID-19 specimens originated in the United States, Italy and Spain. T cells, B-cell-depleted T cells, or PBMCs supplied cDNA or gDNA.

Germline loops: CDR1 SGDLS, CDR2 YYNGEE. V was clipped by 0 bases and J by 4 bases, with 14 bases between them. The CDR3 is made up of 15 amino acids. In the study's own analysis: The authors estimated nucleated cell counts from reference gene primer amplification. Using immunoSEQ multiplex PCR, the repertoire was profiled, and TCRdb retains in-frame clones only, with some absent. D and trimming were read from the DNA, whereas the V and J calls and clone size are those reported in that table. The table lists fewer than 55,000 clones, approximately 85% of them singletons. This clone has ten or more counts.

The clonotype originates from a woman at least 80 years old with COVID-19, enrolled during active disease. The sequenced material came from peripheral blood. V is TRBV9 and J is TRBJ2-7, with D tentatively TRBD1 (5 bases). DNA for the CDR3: TGTGCCAGCAGCGTAGCTGCCCAGGGAAGGTACGAGCAGTACTTC. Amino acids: CASSVAAQGRYEQYF.